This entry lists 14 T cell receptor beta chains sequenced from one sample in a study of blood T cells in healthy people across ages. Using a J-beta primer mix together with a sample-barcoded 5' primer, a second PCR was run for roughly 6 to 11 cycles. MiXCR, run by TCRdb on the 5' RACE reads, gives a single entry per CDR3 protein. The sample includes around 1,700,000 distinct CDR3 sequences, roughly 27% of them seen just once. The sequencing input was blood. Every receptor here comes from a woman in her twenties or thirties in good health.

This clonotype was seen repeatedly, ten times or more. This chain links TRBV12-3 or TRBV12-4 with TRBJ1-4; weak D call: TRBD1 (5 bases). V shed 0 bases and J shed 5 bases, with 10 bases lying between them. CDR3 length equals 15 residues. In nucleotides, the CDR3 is TGTGCCAGCAGTTTAGCGCGGGGACTCAATGAAAAACTGTTTTTT. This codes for CASSLARGLNEKLFF.

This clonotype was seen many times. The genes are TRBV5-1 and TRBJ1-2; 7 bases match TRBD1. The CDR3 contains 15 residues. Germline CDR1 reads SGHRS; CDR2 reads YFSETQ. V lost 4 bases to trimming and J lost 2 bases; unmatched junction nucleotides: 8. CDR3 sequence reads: CASSQTRQGNYGYTF. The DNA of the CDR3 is TGCGCCAGCAGCCAGACTCGACAGGGCAACTATGGCTACACCTTC.

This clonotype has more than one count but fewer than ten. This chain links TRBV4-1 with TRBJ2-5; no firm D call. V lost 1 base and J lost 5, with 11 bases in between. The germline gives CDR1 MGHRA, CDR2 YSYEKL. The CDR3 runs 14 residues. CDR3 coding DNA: TGCGCCAGCAGCCAAGTTGAGTTGTGGGAGACCCAGTACTTC. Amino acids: CASSQVELWETQYF.

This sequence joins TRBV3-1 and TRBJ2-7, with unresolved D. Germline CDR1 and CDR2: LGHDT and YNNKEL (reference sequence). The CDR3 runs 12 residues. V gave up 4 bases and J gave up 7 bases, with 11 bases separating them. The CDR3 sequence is CASSPSGFEQYF. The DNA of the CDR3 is TGTGCCAGCAGCCCCTCGGGTTTTGAGCAGTACTTC.

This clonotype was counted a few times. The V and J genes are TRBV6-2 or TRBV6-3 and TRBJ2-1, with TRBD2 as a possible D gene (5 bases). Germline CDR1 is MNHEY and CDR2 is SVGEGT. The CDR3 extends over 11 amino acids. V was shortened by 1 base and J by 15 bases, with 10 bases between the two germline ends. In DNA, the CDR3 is TGTGCCAGCAGTTACTACCTAGCTGTGTTCTTC. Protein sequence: CASSYYLAVFF.

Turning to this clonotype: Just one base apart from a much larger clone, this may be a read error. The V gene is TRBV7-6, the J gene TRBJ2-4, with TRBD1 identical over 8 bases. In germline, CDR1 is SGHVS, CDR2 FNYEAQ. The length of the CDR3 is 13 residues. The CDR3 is CAGSLGTGYDQYF. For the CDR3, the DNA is TGTGCCGGCAGCTTAGGGACAGGCTACGATCAGTACTTC.

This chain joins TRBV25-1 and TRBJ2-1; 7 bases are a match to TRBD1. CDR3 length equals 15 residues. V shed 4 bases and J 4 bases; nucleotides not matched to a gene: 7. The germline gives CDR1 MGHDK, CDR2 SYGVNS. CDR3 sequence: CASSVDRELYNEQFF. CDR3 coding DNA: TGTGCCAGCAGTGTCGACAGGGAGCTTTACAATGAGCAGTTCTTC.

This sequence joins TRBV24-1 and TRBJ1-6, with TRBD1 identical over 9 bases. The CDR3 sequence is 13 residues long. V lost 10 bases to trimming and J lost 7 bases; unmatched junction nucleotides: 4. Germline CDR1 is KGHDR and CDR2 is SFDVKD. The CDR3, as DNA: TGTGCCACTGGACAGGGGCCGAATTCACCCCTCCACTTT. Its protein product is CATGQGPNSPLHF.

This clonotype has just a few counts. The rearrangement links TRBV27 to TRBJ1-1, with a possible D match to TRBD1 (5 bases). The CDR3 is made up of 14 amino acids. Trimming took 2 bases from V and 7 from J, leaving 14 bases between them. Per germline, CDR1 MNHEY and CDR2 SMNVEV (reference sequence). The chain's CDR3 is CASSLRGWFGEAFF. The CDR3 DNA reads TGTGCCAGCAGTTTACGGGGGTGGTTTGGTGAAGCTTTCTTT.

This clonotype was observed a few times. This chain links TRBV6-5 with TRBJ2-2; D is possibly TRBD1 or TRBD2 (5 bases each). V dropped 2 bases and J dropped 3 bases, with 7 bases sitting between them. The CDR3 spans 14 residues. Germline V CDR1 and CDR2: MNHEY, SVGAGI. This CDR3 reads CASSYEGHTGELFF. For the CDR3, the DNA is TGTGCCAGCAGTTACGAGGGACACACCGGGGAGCTGTTTTTT.

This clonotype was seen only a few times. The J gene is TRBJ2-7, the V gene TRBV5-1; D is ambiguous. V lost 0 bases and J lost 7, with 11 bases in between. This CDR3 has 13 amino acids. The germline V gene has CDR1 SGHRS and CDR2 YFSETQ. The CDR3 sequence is CASSLETLGEQYF. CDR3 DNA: TGCGCCAGCAGCTTGGAGACCCTGGGAGAGCAGTACTTC.

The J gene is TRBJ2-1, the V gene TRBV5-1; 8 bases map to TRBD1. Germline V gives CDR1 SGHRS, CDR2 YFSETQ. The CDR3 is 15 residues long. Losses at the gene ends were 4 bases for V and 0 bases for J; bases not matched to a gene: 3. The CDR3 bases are TGCGCCAGCAGCCACAGGGGGTTCTCCTACAATGAGCAGTTCTTC. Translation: CASSHRGFSYNEQFF.

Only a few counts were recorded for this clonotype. As DNA, the CDR3 is TGCAGTGCTAGAGAGGTGGTTACAGATACGCAGTATTTT. It is translated as CSAREVVTDTQYF. The chain uses TRBV20-1 and TRBJ2-3; no clear D gene. Germline CDR1 DFQATT, CDR2 SNEGSKA (reference sequence). This CDR3 region has 13 residues. V lost 0 bases and J lost 3, with 7 bases in between.

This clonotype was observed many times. CDR3 protein: CASSPDRAVETQYF. The CDR3 DNA sequence: TGTGCCAGCAGTCCGGACAGGGCAGTGGAGACCCAGTACTTC. The chain links TRBV12-3 or TRBV12-4 to TRBJ2-5; 8 bases align to TRBD1. CDR3 size: 14 residues. The J segment lost 5 bases and the V segment lost 5 bases, leaving 7 bases of the junction unmatched.